This TCR beta chain was found in a study of cytomegalovirus exposure and HLA in healthy donors. Whole-study findings and limits: Subsequent analysis of the 95 to 150 validation repertoires found a tendency for first-cohort TCR clusters to co-occur. Rarity marked most TCR sequences, yet some public TCRs occurred in many donors.

V was pared by 0 bases and J by 4 bases, with 7 bases between. This CDR3 contains 14 residues. The germline V gene encodes CDR1 MGHRA and CDR2 YSYEKL. Turning to this clone: Its target is not known.

Repertoires were generated with immunoSEQ multiplex PCR, while TCRdb's copy carries only in-frame clones and drops some. The sample lists approximately 140,000 clones; about nine tenths were seen once. Sequencing used PBMCs. The TCR sequence derives from a man in his late teens or twenties in good health and CMV-seronegative. The chain carries TRBV4-1 and TRBJ2-1; D is unclear. The CDR3 nucleotides are TGCGCCAGCAGCCAAGATGGGCCGTACAATGAGCAGTTCTTC. Translation gives CASSQDGPYNEQFF.